This T cell receptor beta chain is from a study of shared clonotypes between healthy human individuals. The CDR3 totals 14 residues. CDR1 MDHEN and CDR2 SYDVKM come from the germline V gene. The V and J ends lost 8 bases and 8 bases respectively, with 21 bases between them. This table comes from immunoSEQ multiplex PCR, and its TCRdb copy is limited to in-frame clones, with some not included. The table has 650,000 to 700,000 clones, around 90% seen once; the top ten hold 30% to 40%. V usage is TRBV28 and J usage is TRBJ1-1, with D perhaps TRBD1 (6 bases). This receptor was identified in a man in his late teens or twenties in good health. Some clones in this sample may be carry-over from other donors' samples. The source material was memory CD8+ T cells from PBMCs. Subset: CD45RO+ cells pooled with CCR7-negative TemRA cells. The CDR3 loop reads CASAPEGQVIEAFF. Written as DNA, the CDR3 is TGTGCCAGCGCCCCGGAGGGACAAGTTATAGAAGCTTTCTTT.